This T cell receptor (beta chain) originates from a study of T cell responses to AZD1222 COVID-19 vaccine. Measured with immunoSEQ multiplex PCR; TCRdb has only the in-frame clones, and not every one. The sample lists more than 140,000 clones; more than 75% were seen once. With 1 base removed from V and 11 bases from J, the gap between germline ends came to 10 bases. The germline gives CDR1 SGHDT, CDR2 YYEEEE. CDR3 size: 12 residues. The chain joins TRBV5-6 to TRBJ1-5; the D gene is possibly TRBD1 (5 bases). This sequence was found in an adult in good health. Sequencing was performed on peripheral blood, taken on day 0 of AZD1222 vaccination. The CDR3 sequence is CASSLWGSAQHF. CDR3 nucleotides: TGTGCCAGCAGCTTGTGGGGGTCAGCCCAGCATTTT.